Described below is a single TCR beta chain sequence and its context. The target antigen is unknown. Only in-frame clones appear in the TCRdb table, and some are missing; sequencing was by immunoSEQ multiplex PCR. The sample yields more than 150,000 clones, 94% seen once. This record belongs to a study of T cell responses to AZD1222 COVID-19 vaccine. Study information: Doses given second, at about 4 or about 12 weeks, were pooled.

Study-wide results and caveats: As reported, nearly half of all spike-specific TCRs target variant regions that are unmutated. CD4 TCRs linked to vaccination spanned spike, dominating at 160-218 and 743-854. Donors in the cohort were predominantly white British and more often female, and clonal diversity was possibly underestimated.

Trimming took 5 bases from V and 1 from J; bases not matched to a gene: 5. The CDR3 totals 15 residues. Germline lookup yields CDR1 SGDLS and CDR2 YYNGEE. Specimen: peripheral blood, collected on day 0 of AZD1222 vaccination. This chain links TRBV9 with TRBJ2-2, with 7 nucleotides matching TRBD2. The TCR comes from an adult in good health. CDR3 nucleotides: TGTGCCAGCAGTGCGCTAGCGGTGAACACCGGGGAGCTGTTTTTT. Translated: CASSALAVNTGELFF.